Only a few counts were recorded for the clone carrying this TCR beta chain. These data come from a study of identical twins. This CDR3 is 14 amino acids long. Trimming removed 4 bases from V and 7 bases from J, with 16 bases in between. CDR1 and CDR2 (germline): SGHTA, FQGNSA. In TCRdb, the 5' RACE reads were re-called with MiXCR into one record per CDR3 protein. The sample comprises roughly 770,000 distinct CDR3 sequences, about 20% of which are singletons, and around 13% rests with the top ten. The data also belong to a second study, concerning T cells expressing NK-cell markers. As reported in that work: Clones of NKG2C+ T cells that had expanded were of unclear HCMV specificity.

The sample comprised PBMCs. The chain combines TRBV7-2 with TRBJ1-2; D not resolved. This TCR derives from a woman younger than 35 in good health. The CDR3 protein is CASSSDGRFGGYTF. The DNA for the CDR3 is TGTGCCAGCAGCTCGGACGGACGCTTCGGTGGCTACACCTTC. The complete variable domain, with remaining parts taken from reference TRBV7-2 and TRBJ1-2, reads GAGVSQSPSNKVTEKGKDVELRCDPISGHTALYWYRQSLGQGLEFLIYFQGNSAPDKSGLPSDRFSAERTGGSVSTLTIQRTQQEDSAVYLCASSSDGRFGGYTFGSGTRLTVV.